The text below deals with one T cell receptor (beta chain). Authors' processing steps: Reference gene primer amplification in the assay estimated nucleated cell counts. The protocol was immunoSEQ multiplex PCR, while the TCRdb copy is restricted to in-frame clones and leaves out a portion. Clone size and the V and J calls come from that table; the DNA yielded D and trimming. Of some 230,000 clones detected, 65% to 90% appear once; the ten largest clones hold roughly 7%. The record originates from a study of blood T cell repertoires in COVID-19. Overall study context: There were acute and convalescent COVID-19 samples, and they came from the United States, Italy and Spain. Sources were T cells, B-cell-depleted T cells, or PBMCs; the material itself was cDNA or gDNA.

Specimen: peripheral blood. This clonotype was obtained from a woman aged 50 to 60 with acute or convalescent COVID-19.

CDR3 DNA sequence: TGTGCCAGCAGCTCGCGGACAGGGGGCGTAGAGACCCAGTACTTC. Residues: CASSSRTGGVETQYF. The V and J genes are TRBV11-2 and TRBJ2-5; 11 nucleotides line up with TRBD1. V shed 4 bases and J 4 bases; nucleotides not matched to a gene: 5. This CDR3 region has 15 residues. Germline V lookup: CDR1 SGHAT, CDR2 FQNNGV.